This T cell receptor beta chain was recovered during a study of blood T cells in healthy people across ages. The CDR3 contains 12 residues when both ends are counted. A second PCR of about 6 to 12 cycles used a sample-barcoded 5' primer and a J-beta primer mix. A template-switch adaptor with 12 random nucleotides tagged each cDNA molecule. One entry per CDR3 protein, called by TCRdb with MiXCR from the 5' RACE reads. The table lists hundreds of thousands of distinct CDR3 sequences, approximately 21% of them singletons. A word on this clonotype: The DNA is left out, because the CDR3 cannot be placed on it with certainty; the CDR3 is given as TCRdb lists it.

The V gene is TRBV12-3 or TRBV12-4, the J gene TRBJ2-5. The TCR comes from a man aged 65 to 85 in good health. Sequenced: blood. The CDR3 sequence: CASSTTVETQYF.